Sequencing of this TCR beta chain was carried out in a study of blood T cell repertoires in COVID-19. Study context: Whether acute or convalescent, the COVID-19 samples came from the United States, Italy and Spain. Sample material is recorded as cDNA or gDNA derived from T cells, B-cell-depleted T cells, or PBMCs.

This clone was detected only once. The CDR3 is 16 amino acids. The junction had 8 bases not matched to a gene; V was cut back by 5 bases and J by 2 bases. The germline V gene encodes CDR1 KGHDR and CDR2 SFDVKD. Assay used: immunoSEQ multiplex PCR; TCRdb lists only in-frame clones, some missing. The sample has tens of thousands of clones, around 90% seen once. The receptor was derived from an elderly man with acute or convalescent COVID-19. Input material: peripheral blood. This chain connects TRBV24-1 to TRBJ2-1; 7 positions match TRBD1. CDR3 DNA: TGTGCCACCAGTGGTAAAGAGGGGGCGACCTACAATGAGCAGTTCTTC. Translation: CATSGKEGATYNEQFF.